This TCR beta chain was recorded in a study of blood T cell repertoires in COVID-19. TCRdb keeps only in-frame clones here, not all; method: immunoSEQ multiplex PCR. The sample has over 150,000 clones; approximately 85% are singletons. CDR3 length: 13 amino acids. The V gene lost 1 base and the J gene lost 9 bases, with 12 bases spanning the gap. Germline-derived CDR1 and CDR2 are GTSNPN and SVGIG (reference sequence). Sequencing was performed on PBMCs or T cells enriched from blood (not recorded which). This sequence was found in a man aged 35 to 55 who had recovered from COVID-19. The chain is built from TRBV30 and TRBJ2-2; D uncertain. The CDR3 DNA reads as TGTGCCTGGAGTGAAAGCTACTTCAGGGAGCTGTTTTTT. Its translation: CAWSESYFRELFF.